This T cell receptor beta chain was recovered during a study of T cell responses to AZD1222 COVID-19 vaccine. Comment on this clone: What it binds is not known.

The study, taken as a whole, reports: Once two AZD1222 doses were given, Spike-specific TCR breadth and depth went up. A mostly white British donor set with more females was recruited, and clonal diversity was possibly underestimated. Seropositivity was recorded at baseline in only a handful of AZD1222 recipients. The span of vaccine-associated CD4 TCRs extended across spike, with dominance at 160-218 and 743-854.

Per the germline V gene, CDR1 is SQVTM and CDR2 is ANQGSEA. The CDR3 has 13 amino acids. J was trimmed by 4 bases and V by 5 bases; bases with no gene match: 6. TCRdb's copy holds only in-frame clones and misses some; the assay was immunoSEQ multiplex PCR. The sample carries roughly 110,000 clones, about nine tenths recorded once. The chain combines TRBV29-1 with TRBJ2-5; 8 nucleotides align to TRBD2. The clonotype originates from an adult who received the AZD1222 COVID-19 vaccine. The sample in question was peripheral blood, obtained 28 days after the second AZD1222 dose. As DNA, the CDR3 is TGCAGCGTTCCCGGGGGGGCCTTAGAGACCCAGTACTTC. Translating it yields CSVPGGALETQYF.